Shown below are 19 T cell receptor beta chains from a single sample sequenced in a study of blood T cell repertoires in COVID-19. Assay: immunoSEQ multiplex PCR; the TCRdb copy retains only in-frame clones and omits some. The data show around 230,000 clones, roughly 85% seen once. Sequencing was done on a sample of peripheral blood. The receptors stem from a middle-aged woman with active or convalescent COVID-19.

The sample holds a few counts of this clone. The CDR3 spells CASSIGEGTEAFF. As DNA, the CDR3 is TGTGCCAGTAGTATAGGGGAGGGCACTGAAGCTTTCTTT. V usage is TRBV19 and J usage is TRBJ1-1; no reliable D call. Per germline, CDR1 LNHDA and CDR2 SQIVND (reference sequence). The CDR3 length is 13 residues. V lost 1 base and J 4 bases, leaving 7 bases between the germline ends.

The chain recombines TRBV19 with TRBJ1-1; 8 bases align to TRBD1. The junction had 11 bases not matched to a gene; V was cut back by 6 bases and J by 5 bases. The length of the CDR3 is 15 residues. Germline CDR1 is LNHDA and CDR2 is SQIVND (reference sequence). CDR3 amino acids: CASSLNGQGGTEAFF. CDR3 sequence (DNA): TGTGCCAGTAGCCTAAACGGACAGGGAGGTACTGAAGCTTTCTTT. Supplemented by reference TRBV19 and TRBJ1-1, the full variable domain reads DGGITQSPKYLFRKEGQNVTLSCEQNLNHDAMYWYRQDPGQGLRLIYYSQIVNDFQKGDIAEGYSVSREKKESFPLTVTSAQKNPTAFYLCASSLNGQGGTEAFFGQGTRLTVV.

The chain links TRBV7-8 to TRBJ1-1; D perhaps matches TRBD1 (6 bases). V was trimmed by 10 bases and J by 5 bases, leaving 20 bases between them. The CDR3 loop spans 14 amino acids. Germline V gene data show CDR1 as SGHVS and CDR2 as FQNEAQ. CDR3 residues: CAISGGTPGTEAFF. In DNA, the CDR3 is TGTGCCATTAGTGGGGGCACCCCAGGTACTGAAGCTTTCTTT.

The genes are TRBV6-2 or TRBV6-3 and TRBJ2-1; D is possibly TRBD2 (6 bases). The CDR3 is 14 residues long. Trimming left V 5 bases short and J 1 base short, with 9 bases between. Per germline, CDR1 MNHEY and CDR2 SVGEGT. The CDR3 sequence is CASSGRGSYNEQFF. The CDR3 bases are TGTGCCAGCAGTGGTCGGGGGTCCTACAATGAGCAGTTCTTC.

The chain combines TRBV20-1 with TRBJ2-7; D unclear. Germline CDR1 reads DFQATT; CDR2 reads SNEGSKA (reference sequence). The CDR3 loop spans 11 amino acids. Trimming pared 5 bases from V and 3 bases from J, leaving 8 bases between. Here the CDR3 reads CSAPSGYEQYF. CDR3 nucleotides: TGCAGTGCTCCCTCAGGCTACGAGCAGTACTTC.

The genes are TRBV5-5 and TRBJ1-6; maybe TRBD1 (6 bases). CDR1 is SGHKS, CDR2 YYEKEE, per germline (reference sequence). The length of the CDR3 is 14 residues. Deletions cut 3 bases from V and 6 bases from J, with 10 bases between. CDR3 residues: CASSSLTGNSPLHF. As DNA, the CDR3 is TGTGCCAGCAGCTCACTGACAGGTAATTCACCCCTCCACTTT.

The chain has TRBV19 and TRBJ2-7; perhaps TRBD2 as D (6 bases). The CDR3 is 14 amino acids. Trimming removed 2 bases at V and 7 bases at J, with 15 bases between. CDR1 is LNHDA and CDR2 is SQIVND in the germline V gene (reference sequence). DNA for the CDR3: TGTGCCAGTAGTATACTAGCGTACCCGTTTGAGCAGTACTTC. Its translation: CASSILAYPFEQYF.

This chain links TRBV9 with TRBJ2-1, with TRBD2 matching 12 bases. Per germline, CDR1 SGDLS and CDR2 YYNGEE. The CDR3 has 14 amino acids. V trimming: 2 bases; J trimming: 10 bases; junction bases outside the gene matches: 4. CDR3 sequence: CASSVDGTSGEQFF. As DNA, the CDR3 is TGTGCCAGCAGCGTCGACGGGACTAGCGGGGAGCAGTTCTTC.

The gene calls are TRBV5-8 and TRBJ2-5; D is undetermined. The CDR3 spans 12 residues. V lost 3 bases to trimming and J lost 5 bases, with 8 bases between them. In germline, CDR1 is SGHTS, CDR2 YDEGEE. CDR3 protein: CASSSVRETQYF. In DNA, the CDR3 is TGTGCCAGCAGCTCCGTCCGGGAGACCCAGTACTTC.

This clone showed up just a few times. V and J are TRBV27 and TRBJ1-2; a possible D gene is TRBD1 (5 bases). V gave up 4 bases and J gave up 8 bases, with 20 bases separating them. This CDR3 has 15 residues. Germline CDR1 MNHEY, CDR2 SMNVEV (reference sequence). CDR3 in DNA: TGTGCCAGCAGTTCCATGGGGTCGGGGGAGAGGGGCTACACCTTC. As protein: CASSSMGSGERGYTF.

The chain joins TRBV6-1 to TRBJ2-3; TRBD2 matches 8 bases. Germline CDR1 reads MNHNS; CDR2 reads SASEGT. The trim removed 2 bases at V and 2 bases at J, leaving 12 bases unmatched. The CDR3 spans 18 residues. CDR3 in amino acids: CASSEYRGGEGSTDTQYF. CDR3 DNA sequence: TGTGCCAGCAGTGAATACCGGGGGGGTGAGGGGTCCACAGATACGCAGTATTTT.

The J gene is TRBJ2-5, the V gene TRBV5-1; TRBD2 matches 16 bases. Germline assignment: CDR1 SGHRS and CDR2 YFSETQ. This CDR3 is 16 amino acids long. The V and J ends lost 4 bases and 5 bases, in that order; junction bases with no gene match: 5. The CDR3 nucleotides are TGCGCCAGCAGCGGGACTAGCGGGGGGGCTGGGGAGACCCAGTACTTC. It codes for CASSGTSGGAGETQYF. Combining the CDR3 with reference TRBV5-1 and TRBJ2-5 gives the whole variable domain KAGVTQTPRYLIKTRGQQVTLSCSPISGHRSVSWYQQTPGQGLQFLFEYFSETQRNKGNFPGRFSGRQFSNSRSEMNVSTLELGDSALYLCASSGTSGGAGETQYFGPGTRLLVL.

This sequence joins TRBV7-9 and TRBJ2-1, with TRBD1 matching over 7 bases. CDR1 SEHNR and CDR2 FQNEAQ come from the germline V gene (reference sequence). The V and J ends lost 6 bases and 5 bases, in that order; junction bases with no gene match: 13. The CDR3 runs to 16 residues. In DNA, the CDR3 is TGTGCCAGCAGTCAACCCGCGACAGGGACAAACAATGAGCAGTTCTTC. Its translation is CASSQPATGTNNEQFF.

The CDR3 sequence: CSVEGLIYVNYGYTF. CDR3 in DNA: TGCAGCGTTGAGGGCCTTATCTATGTTAACTATGGCTACACCTTC. The V and J genes are TRBV29-1 and TRBJ1-2; no clear D. The germline CDR1 and CDR2 sequences are SQVTM and ANQGSEA. With 3 bases removed from V and 1 base from J, the gap between germline ends came to 15 bases. The CDR3 covers 15 residues. Full variable domain (missing parts from reference TRBV29-1 and TRBJ1-2): SAVISQKPSRDICQRGTSLTIQCQVDSQVTMMFWYRQQPGQSLTLIATANQGSEATYESGFVIDKFPISRPNLTFSTLTVSNMSPEDSSIYLCSVEGLIYVNYGYTFGSGTRLTVV.

The chain links TRBV2 to TRBJ2-1, with TRBD2 identical over 7 bases. With V trimmed by 4 bases and J by 16 bases, 10 bases remained unmatched. Per the germline V gene, CDR1 is SNHLY and CDR2 is FYNNEI. The CDR3 is made up of 12 amino acids. This chain's CDR3 is CASSVMTSPGFF. CDR3 nucleotide sequence: TGTGCCAGCAGTGTGATGACTAGCCCAGGATTCTTC.

V and J are TRBV19 and TRBJ2-7, with 7 bases aligning to TRBD1. The CDR3 runs 15 residues. The V gene end was trimmed by 4 bases and the J gene end by 4 bases; junction bases not matched to a gene: 10. Germline V CDR1 and CDR2: LNHDA, SQIVND (reference sequence). The CDR3 spells CASSTPSDRDYEQYF. The CDR3 nucleotides are TGTGCCAGTAGTACCCCCTCCGACAGGGATTACGAGCAGTACTTC.

The gene calls are TRBV20-1 and TRBJ2-1; tentative D call: TRBD1 (6 bases). From germline, CDR1 is DFQATT and CDR2 SNEGSKA (reference sequence). This CDR3 spans 11 amino acids. CDR3 nucleotides: TGCAGGGCGCAAGGGGGCAATGAGCAGTTCTTC. It translates to CRAQGGNEQFF.

The chain has TRBV9 and TRBJ1-3, with 9 bases matching TRBD1. V gave up 5 bases and J gave up 7 bases; unmatched junction bases: 10. Germline CDR1 and CDR2: SGDLS and YYNGEE. This CDR3 has 15 amino acids. The CDR3 DNA reads TGTGCCAGCAGTGGCTATCACGGGACAGGGAACACCATATATTTT. This gives the protein CASSGYHGTGNTIYF.

This clone was counted a few times. The chain carries TRBV6-5 and TRBJ2-3; D unresolved. Trimming left V 2 bases short and J 0 bases short, with 9 bases between. The germline gives CDR1 MNHEY, CDR2 SVGAGI. CDR3 length: 15 residues. CDR3 residues: CASSYGGSSTDTQYF. In nucleotides, the CDR3 is TGTGCCAGCAGTTACGGTGGCTCGAGCACAGATACGCAGTATTTT.